One sample yielded the 17 T cell receptor beta chains listed below, sequenced in a study of blood T cell repertoires in COVID-19. The repertoire was sequenced with immunoSEQ multiplex PCR; TCRdb's copy has only in-frame clones and lacks some. The sample shows about 320,000 clones, 85% to 90% of them seen only once. Sequenced material: PBMCs or T cells enriched from blood (not recorded which). The receptors come from a woman under 30 who had recovered from COVID-19.

The chain couples TRBV9 to TRBJ2-1, with D unclear. Germline values: CDR1 SGDLS, CDR2 YYNGEE. The CDR3 extends over 14 amino acids. V shed 0 bases and J shed 4 bases, with 8 bases lying between them. The CDR3 here is CASSVVDGYNEQFF. The CDR3 nucleotides are TGTGCCAGCAGCGTAGTAGACGGGTACAATGAGCAGTTCTTC.

The chain joins TRBV19 to TRBJ1-2; D not resolved. The length of the CDR3 is 13 residues. Germline-derived CDR1 and CDR2 are LNHDA and SQIVND (reference sequence). V lost 6 bases, J lost 0 bases, and 8 bases lay in between. The CDR3 loop is CASRQTANYGYTF. The CDR3 DNA reads TGTGCCAGTAGACAAACAGCTAACTATGGCTACACCTTC.

V is TRBV27 and J is TRBJ2-7, with TRBD2 matching 10 bases. CDR3 length: 16 amino acids. V lost 5 bases, J lost 2 bases, and 9 bases stayed unmatched. Per the germline V gene, CDR1 is MNHEY and CDR2 is SMNVEV (reference sequence). The CDR3 protein is CASSPLGAGGPYEQYF. The CDR3 DNA sequence: TGTGCCAGCAGTCCGCTGGGAGCGGGGGGGCCCTACGAGCAGTACTTC.

This clone was observed once. This chain links TRBV7-9 with TRBJ1-3; D might be TRBD1 (5 bases). CDR3 length equals 14 residues. V was cut by 5 bases and J by 2 bases, with 10 bases left in between. Germline loops: CDR1 SEHNR, CDR2 FQNEAQ (reference sequence). This chain's CDR3 is CASSTQGAGNTIYF. CDR3 nucleotides: TGTGCCAGCAGCACCCAAGGGGCTGGAAACACCATATATTTT.

The V and J genes are TRBV15 and TRBJ2-1, with 7 bases fitting TRBD2. Germline V gene data show CDR1 as LNHNV and CDR2 as YYDKDF (reference sequence). V shed 3 bases and J 1 base; nucleotides not matched to a gene: 12. This CDR3 is 18 amino acids long. CDR3 in DNA: TGTGCCACCAGCAGGGGAGGGGAGGTGTTGGATTCCTACAATGAGCAGTTCTTC. It specifies CATSRGGEVLDSYNEQFF.

The CDR3 loop reads CASSQDRVLDRRFYSNQPQHF. The CDR3 coding sequence is TGCGCCAGCAGCCAAGATAGAGTTCTGGACAGGCGCTTCTATAGCAATCAGCCCCAGCATTTT. V is TRBV4-1 and J is TRBJ1-5; TRBD1 matches 7 bases. The germline gives CDR1 MGHRA, CDR2 YSYEKL. This CDR3 is 21 amino acids long. V was clipped by 0 bases and J by 0 bases; unmatched bases: 17.

This clone showed up just once. The chain links TRBV19 to TRBJ1-5; D call uncertain. V lost 7 bases and J lost 7, with 17 bases in between. Germline V gives CDR1 LNHDA, CDR2 SQIVND (reference sequence). CDR3 length equals 14 residues. The CDR3 DNA follows: TGTGCCAGTATAAGCGGTGTAGGCCGGCAGCCCCAGCATTTT. It yields the protein CASISGVGRQPQHF.

J is TRBJ1-1 and V is TRBV9; D is undetermined. CDR1 and CDR2 (germline): SGDLS, YYNGEE. The CDR3 loop spans 14 amino acids. Trimming shortened V by 3 bases and J by 4 bases, and 13 bases separated the two germline ends. The CDR3 reads CASSAALEGTEAFF. Here the CDR3 DNA reads TGTGCCAGCAGCGCGGCCCTGGAGGGCACTGAAGCTTTCTTT.

The V and J genes are TRBV30 and TRBJ1-1; D unclear. The CDR3 totals 15 residues. V lost 1 base and J lost 3, with 15 bases in between. Germline V CDR1 and CDR2: GTSNPN, SVGIG (reference sequence). CDR3 loop: CAWSGGSGVDTEAFF. CDR3 DNA sequence: TGTGCCTGGAGTGGAGGTTCCGGGGTTGACACTGAAGCTTTCTTT.

This rearrangement joins TRBV30 to TRBJ2-7; 8 nucleotides line up with TRBD1. CDR1 is GTSNPN and CDR2 is SVGIG in the germline V gene (reference sequence). The CDR3 runs to 13 residues. The V segment lost 4 bases and the J segment 6 bases; nucleotides outside the gene matches: 8. The CDR3 here is CAWKGQGAGEQYF. CDR3 nucleotides: TGTGCCTGGAAAGGGCAGGGGGCGGGCGAGCAGTACTTC.

This rearrangement joins TRBV5-1 to TRBJ2-7, with TRBD1 matching over 7 bases. With 0 bases clipped from V and 2 bases from J, the junction kept 5 bases outside the gene matches. CDR3 length equals 15 residues. CDR1 SGHRS and CDR2 YFSETQ come from the germline V gene. The CDR3 DNA reads TGCGCCAGCAGCTTGGACGGACAGGAAGCCTACGAGCAGTACTTC. Protein product: CASSLDGQEAYEQYF. Full variable domain (missing parts from reference TRBV5-1 and TRBJ2-7): KAGVTQTPRYLIKTRGQQVTLSCSPISGHRSVSWYQQTPGQGLQFLFEYFSETQRNKGNFPGRFSGRQFSNSRSEMNVSTLELGDSALYLCASSLDGQEAYEQYFGPGTRLTVT.

The chain employs TRBV18 and TRBJ2-1, with 9 bases fitting TRBD2. The V segment lost 6 bases and the J segment 3 bases; nucleotides outside the gene matches: 6. This CDR3 has 15 residues. Germline V gene sequence: CDR1 KGHSH, CDR2 LQKENI. The CDR3 region has the DNA TGTGCCAGCTCCCCCTTAGCGGGGGACTACAATGAGCAGTTCTTC. As protein: CASSPLAGDYNEQFF.

The J gene is TRBJ1-4, the V gene TRBV5-1; weak D call: TRBD1 (5 bases). The CDR3 is 15 residues long. V was clipped by 4 bases and J by 8 bases, with 18 bases between them. Germline V CDR1 and CDR2: SGHRS, YFSETQ. CDR3 region: CASSQSGGSGEKLFF. CDR3 DNA: TGCGCCAGCAGCCAAAGCGGGGGGAGTGGGGAAAAACTGTTTTTT. The full variable domain, its missing parts supplied by reference TRBV5-1 and TRBJ1-4, is KAGVTQTPRYLIKTRGQQVTLSCSPISGHRSVSWYQQTPGQGLQFLFEYFSETQRNKGNFPGRFSGRQFSNSRSEMNVSTLELGDSALYLCASSQSGGSGEKLFFGSGTQLSVL.

This clone was counted once. The chain has TRBV6-1 and TRBJ2-7; 10 bases agree with TRBD2. Germline CDR1 and CDR2: MNHNS and SASEGT. J lost 4 bases, V lost 3 bases, and 6 bases had no gene match. This CDR3 is built from 15 residues. CDR3 sequence reads: CASSEEAGGPYEQYF. CDR3 nucleotides: TGTGCCAGCAGTGAGGAAGCGGGAGGGCCGTACGAGCAGTACTTC.

The chain joins TRBV20-1 to TRBJ1-3; no definite D call. CDR1 DFQATT and CDR2 SNEGSKA come from the germline V gene (reference sequence). With 3 bases removed from V and 4 bases from J, the gap between germline ends came to 10 bases. This CDR3 is 13 amino acids long. The CDR3 region is CSASQSGGNTIYF. The CDR3 DNA reads as TGCAGTGCTAGTCAGTCAGGAGGAAACACCATATATTTT.

J is TRBJ2-1 and V is TRBV4-1, with 8 positions matching TRBD1. V gave up 3 bases and J gave up 1 base; unmatched junction bases: 17. Germline assignment: CDR1 MGHRA and CDR2 YSYEKL. This CDR3 is built from 20 residues. For the CDR3, the DNA is TGCGCCAGCAGCCATGAAAACACTTTCCCAGGGGGCACGTCCTACAATGAGCAGTTCTTC. Translated: CASSHENTFPGGTSYNEQFF.

This rearrangement joins TRBV6-5 to TRBJ2-5, with TRBD2 matching 7 bases. Looked up from germline, CDR1 is MNHEY and CDR2 is SVGAGI. The CDR3 runs 16 residues. The trim removed 4 bases at V and 2 bases at J, leaving 10 bases unmatched. CDR3 amino acids: CASSFGGGSKQETQYF. CDR3 nucleotides: TGTGCCAGCAGTTTTGGCGGGGGTTCAAAACAAGAGACCCAGTACTTC.